A single sample is the source of the 8 T cell receptor beta chains below, sequenced in a study of CD8 T cells in ankylosing spondylitis. TCRdb reprocessed the 5' RACE reads with MiXCR, giving one entry per CDR3 protein. Here the sample spans about 400,000 distinct CDR3 sequences, roughly 22% being singletons. The material sequenced was blood, either unsorted or a sorted T cell fraction (not recorded which). The receptor source for this set is a male donor with ankylosing spondylitis or in good health (not recorded which).

This clonotype was observed a handful of times. This chain connects TRBV3-1 to TRBJ2-5, with 7 bases matching TRBD2. This CDR3 is 17 amino acids long. Germline V CDR1 and CDR2: LGHDT, YNNKEL (reference sequence). V was clipped by 0 bases and J by 5 bases; unmatched bases: 12. CDR3 residues: CASSQEGAGDLDETQYF. The CDR3 nucleotides read TGTGCCAGCAGCCAAGAAGGTGCGGGGGATCTCGATGAGACCCAGTACTTC.

In this sample, this clonotype turned up a few times. The V and J genes are TRBV29-1 and TRBJ2-1; unclear D gene. The CDR3 contains 14 residues. Germline V gene sequence: CDR1 SQVTM, CDR2 ANQGSEA. V dropped 0 bases and J dropped 3 bases, with 9 bases sitting between them. The CDR3 region is CSVEDLLGYNEQFF. CDR3 coding DNA: TGCAGCGTTGAAGATCTTCTCGGCTACAATGAGCAGTTCTTC.

This clonotype has more than one count but fewer than ten. The chain has TRBV4-1 and TRBJ2-1; the D gene is possibly TRBD2 (5 bases). CDR1 MGHRA and CDR2 YSYEKL come from the germline V gene. Trimming stripped 1 base from V and 15 bases from J, with 19 bases between. The CDR3 has 14 amino acids. CDR3 bases: TGCGCCAGCAGCCAAGCTCCCCTACTAGAATTGTGGTTCTTC. It is translated as CASSQAPLLELWFF.

This clonotype occurred a few times. This chain joins TRBV30 and TRBJ2-1; TRBD1 matches 7 bases. In germline, CDR1 is GTSNPN, CDR2 SVGIG (reference sequence). CDR3 size: 12 residues. V trimming: 4 bases; J trimming: 6 bases; junction bases outside the gene matches: 3. Here the CDR3 reads CAWKGQVNEQFF. CDR3 coding DNA: TGTGCCTGGAAAGGACAGGTCAATGAGCAGTTCTTC.

The chain recombines TRBV15 with TRBJ2-7, with TRBD1 matching 7 bases. There are 15 residues in the CDR3. The V gene end was trimmed by 4 bases and the J gene end by 4 bases; junction bases not matched to a gene: 10. The V gene's germline CDR1 is LNHNV and CDR2 YYDKDF (reference sequence). The CDR3 DNA reads TGTGCCACCAGCACCAACAGGGGACCCTTTTACGAGCAGTACTTC. Its protein is CATSTNRGPFYEQYF.

On this clonotype itself: The junction and the germline gene differ at one end; a read error may be behind it. J is TRBJ2-1 and V is TRBV7-9; D is perhaps TRBD2 (5 bases). The CDR3 sequence is 14 residues long. Per germline, CDR1 SEHNR and CDR2 FQNEAQ (reference sequence). The CDR3 coding sequence is TGTACCAGCAGCCCTCCAACCGGGGACAATGAGCAGTTCTTC. It translates to CTSSPPTGDNEQFF.

Ten or more counts support this clonotype. Here the CDR3 DNA reads TGTGCCATCAGTGAAGTCGAACTAGCCAAAAACATTCAGTACTTC. This encodes CAISEVELAKNIQYF. V and J are TRBV10-3 and TRBJ2-4; D is uncertain. Germline CDR1 ENHRY, CDR2 SYGVKD. V lost 3 bases, J lost 0 bases, and 9 bases lay in between. This CDR3 has 15 residues.

This sequence joins TRBV6-1 and TRBJ2-2, with D perhaps being TRBD1 or TRBD2 (5 bases each). The CDR3 contains 17 residues. Germline CDR1 reads MNHNS; CDR2 reads SASEGT. Trimming removed 5 bases at V and 1 base at J, with 17 bases between. The CDR3 is CASSPLDRSGNTGELFF. The CDR3, as DNA: TGTGCCAGCAGTCCGCTTGACAGAAGCGGGAACACCGGGGAGCTGTTTTTT.